The next 20 T cell receptor beta chains were all read from a single sample in a study of shared clonotypes between healthy human individuals. TCRdb keeps only in-frame clones here, not all; method: immunoSEQ multiplex PCR. Of about 980,000 clones listed, approximately 76% are singletons. The sample taken for sequencing was memory CD4+ T cells sorted from blood. Noted subset: CD45RA-negative fraction. The receptors originated from a man aged 18 to 35 in good health.

This chain joins TRBV6-1 and TRBJ2-7; D may match TRBD1 or TRBD2 (6 bases each). There are 12 residues in the CDR3. The V gene's germline CDR1 is MNHNS and CDR2 SASEGT. Trimming cost V 9 bases and J 4 bases, with 13 bases left between them. CDR3 protein: CASNRDWYEQYF. The CDR3 DNA reads TGTGCCAGTAACAGGGACTGGTACGAGCAGTACTTC.

The chain employs TRBV7-9 and TRBJ2-5; TRBD2 matches at 14 bases. Germline values: CDR1 SEHNR, CDR2 FQNEAQ (reference sequence). Trimming took 4 bases from V and 4 from J; bases not matched to a gene: 2. The CDR3 is made up of 15 amino acids. CDR3 sequence: CASSSGLAGVETQYF. The CDR3 bases are TGTGCCAGCAGCTCGGGACTAGCGGGAGTAGAGACCCAGTACTTC.

The chain joins TRBV19 to TRBJ1-6, with TRBD1 as a possible D gene (5 bases). This CDR3 spans 14 amino acids. Germline assignment: CDR1 LNHDA and CDR2 SQIVND (reference sequence). V was pared by 5 bases and J by 9 bases, with 14 bases between. The CDR3 DNA reads TGTGCCAGTAGTGCAGGGAATTTGGGTTCACCCCTCCACTTT. Translating it yields CASSAGNLGSPLHF.

This clone was observed a few times. The J gene is TRBJ2-2, the V gene TRBV6-6; D is ambiguous. There are 12 residues in the CDR3. From germline, CDR1 is MNHNY and CDR2 SVGAGI (reference sequence). Trimming shortened V by 7 bases and J by 1 base, and 4 bases separated the two germline ends. CDR3 sequence reads: CASIRNTGELFF. In DNA form, the CDR3 reads TGTGCCAGCATACGGAACACCGGGGAGCTGTTTTTT.

The chain is built from TRBV4-3 and TRBJ1-4, with D unclear. Deletions cut 2 bases from V and 5 bases from J, with 18 bases between. The V gene's germline CDR1 is LGHNA and CDR2 YSLEER. The CDR3 sequence is 17 residues long. The CDR3: CASSQKYSWTANEKLFF. CDR3 coding DNA: TGCGCCAGCAGCCAAAAGTATTCTTGGACGGCAAATGAAAAACTGTTTTTT.

J is TRBJ2-7 and V is TRBV6-6; D might be TRBD1 (6 bases). V lost 5 bases and J 0 bases, leaving 11 bases between the germline ends. The CDR3 loop spans 14 amino acids. Germline assignment: CDR1 MNHNY and CDR2 SVGAGI (reference sequence). As DNA, the CDR3 is TGTGCCAGCAGTCCCTGGACAGACTCCTACGAGCAGTACTTC. Translating it yields CASSPWTDSYEQYF.

The gene calls are TRBV7-2 and TRBJ2-2; D is unclear. The length of the CDR3 is 14 residues. V lost 4 bases and J 6 bases, leaving 12 bases between the germline ends. Germline CDR1 SGHTA, CDR2 FQGNSA. CDR3 coding DNA: TGTGCCAGCAGCTCCCTTCTACTCCCCGGGGAGCTGTTTTTT. Protein sequence: CASSSLLLPGELFF.

The rearrangement links TRBV23-1 to TRBJ1-2; D might be TRBD1 (6 bases). TRBV23-1 is classed as an ORF, of uncertain function. The CDR3 is made up of 15 amino acids. V was shortened by 4 bases and J by 4 bases, with 16 bases between the two germline ends. CDR3 protein: CASSPLPDRPYGYTF. The CDR3 DNA reads as TGCGCCAGCAGTCCCCTCCCCGACAGGCCCTATGGCTACACCTTC.

V usage is TRBV5-1 and J usage is TRBJ2-5; 10 bases are a match to TRBD2. Germline trimming cut 4 bases from V and 4 bases from J; bases unmatched to any gene: 10. The germline V gene has CDR1 SGHRS and CDR2 YFSETQ. This CDR3 region has 16 residues. CDR3 residues: CASSDTTSGPPETQYF. In nucleotides, the CDR3 is TGCGCCAGCAGCGACACGACTAGCGGGCCGCCAGAGACCCAGTACTTC.

The V call is TRBV18, the J call TRBJ1-6, with a tentative D call TRBD1 (6 bases). The CDR3 is 15 residues long. CDR1 and CDR2 (germline): KGHSH, LQKENI. Deletions cut 6 bases from V and 4 bases from J, with 13 bases between. As DNA, the CDR3 is TGTGCCAGCTCCTCCTTAGGACAGTATAATTCACCCCTCCACTTT. Translation: CASSSLGQYNSPLHF.

V gene TRBV29-1 combines with J gene TRBJ2-3; tentatively, D is TRBD1 (6 bases). Germline V gene data show CDR1 as SQVTM and CDR2 as ANQGSEA. Trimming cost V 5 bases and J 0 bases, with 9 bases left between them. This CDR3 spans 13 amino acids. The CDR3 loop reads CSVRTDSTDTQYF. The DNA for the CDR3 is TGCAGCGTTAGGACAGATAGCACAGATACGCAGTATTTT.

The V call is TRBV21-1, the J call TRBJ1-2. TRBV21-1 is reported as a pseudogene. The CDR3 has 14 amino acids. CDR3 amino acids: CASSKAKGGRGYTF. DNA for the CDR3: TGTGCCAGCAGCAAAGCTAAGGGGGGGAGAGGCTACACCTTC.

The gene calls are TRBV5-6 and TRBJ1-1; 7 nucleotides agree with TRBD1. This CDR3 is 14 amino acids long. Germline V gene lookup returns CDR1 SGHDT and CDR2 YYEEEE. V shed 4 bases, J shed 0 bases, and the junction held 3 bases outside the gene matches. CDR3 in amino acids: CASSVGQVNTEAFF. For the CDR3, the DNA is TGTGCCAGCAGCGTCGGACAGGTGAACACTGAAGCTTTCTTT.

DNA for the CDR3: TGTGCCACCAGCAGAGACCCCTTGGGGGAGCAGTTCTTC. Translating gives CATSRDPLGEQFF. The V and J genes are TRBV15 and TRBJ2-1; D call uncertain. Germline V gives CDR1 LNHNV, CDR2 YYDKDF (reference sequence). The CDR3 extends over 13 amino acids. Trimming pared 0 bases from V and 10 bases from J, leaving 10 bases between. Drawing the rest from reference TRBV15 and TRBJ2-1, the complete variable domain is DAMVIQNPRYQVTQFGKPVTLSCSQTLNHNVMYWYQQKSSQAPKLLFHYYDKDFNNEADTPDNFQSRRPNTSFCFLDIRSPGLGDTAMYLCATSRDPLGEQFFGPGTRLTVL.

This chain joins TRBV5-1 and TRBJ2-7, with a tentative D call TRBD2 (7 bases). Looked up from germline, CDR1 is SGHRS and CDR2 is YFSETQ. Trimming stripped 3 bases from V and 4 bases from J, with 20 bases between. The CDR3 is 16 residues long. This CDR3 is CASSSETGPGGYEQYF. The CDR3 region has the DNA TGCGCCAGCAGCTCTGAGACAGGCCCGGGGGGATACGAGCAGTACTTC. Full variable domain (missing parts from reference TRBV5-1 and TRBJ2-7): KAGVTQTPRYLIKTRGQQVTLSCSPISGHRSVSWYQQTPGQGLQFLFEYFSETQRNKGNFPGRFSGRQFSNSRSEMNVSTLELGDSALYLCASSSETGPGGYEQYFGPGTRLTVT.

This clone showed up just a few times. This sequence joins TRBV28 and TRBJ1-5; 8 bases match TRBD1. Per the germline V gene, CDR1 is MDHEN and CDR2 is SYDVKM. The J segment lost 6 bases and the V segment lost 7 bases, leaving 5 bases of the junction unmatched. This CDR3 contains 13 residues. CDR3 in amino acids: CASTQGAGQPQHF. In DNA form, the CDR3 reads TGTGCCAGCACCCAGGGGGCTGGTCAGCCCCAGCATTTT.

CDR3 in DNA: TGTGCCAGCAGCTTAGGAGCGGGACAGGCCTACGAGCAGTACTTC. Translated, it gives CASSLGAGQAYEQYF. V gene TRBV7-9 combines with J gene TRBJ2-7; tentative D call: TRBD1 (8 bases). Trimming shortened V by 1 base and J by 2 bases, and 12 bases separated the two germline ends. Germline V gene data show CDR1 as SEHNR and CDR2 as FQNEAQ (reference sequence). CDR3 length: 15 residues.

This chain connects TRBV5-1 to TRBJ1-3; 7 bases align to TRBD1. CDR1 is SGHRS and CDR2 is YFSETQ in the germline V gene. Germline trimming cut 2 bases from V and 5 bases from J; bases unmatched to any gene: 7. The CDR3 contains 15 residues. The CDR3, as DNA: TGCGCCAGCAGCTTAGAGGGGACAGACAGAAACACCATATATTTT. Amino acid sequence: CASSLEGTDRNTIYF.

The V call is TRBV6-6, the J call TRBJ1-2, with 8 bases identical to TRBD1. Germline V gene data show CDR1 as MNHNY and CDR2 as SVGAGI (reference sequence). The CDR3 is 13 residues long. The ends lost 5 bases at V and 8 bases at J; junction bases unmatched: 7. The CDR3 protein is CASSAYRGLGYTF. The CDR3 bases are TGTGCCAGCAGTGCGTACAGGGGGTTAGGCTACACCTTC.

J is TRBJ1-4 and V is TRBV5-5; D is uncertain. Germline CDR1 reads SGHKS; CDR2 reads YYEKEE (reference sequence). This CDR3 has 13 amino acids. V lost 0 bases and J lost 5, with 5 bases in between. CDR3 nucleotides: TGTGCCAGCAGCTTGGGACCCAATGAAAAACTGTTTTTT. This sequence encodes CASSLGPNEKLFF.